The 21 T cell receptor delta chains presented below share a single source sample, sequenced in a study of DNA immune sequencing with unique molecular identifiers. Primers for all 8 TRDV and 4 TRDJ genes amplified genomic DNA in 32-plex. A 12-nucleotide UMI was added during around 3 barcoding PCR cycles before adapter PCR. TCRdb made new clone calls on the multiplex PCR reads using CATT. The top ten clones hold around 59% of a sample with approximately 2,000 delta-chain clones, 14% to 15% of them seen once. Input material: gamma-delta T cells enriched from blood buffy coat, or unenriched PBMCs (not recorded which). The receptor set was obtained from a human donor in good health.

The V gene remains uncalled, whereas the J gene is TRDJ1; whether TRDD3, the table's D call, matches the DNA was not checked. The CDR3 runs 19 residues. CDR3 residues: CALGELLLGDTPNTDNLIF. In DNA form, the CDR3 reads TGTGCTCTTGGGGAACTACTACTGGGGGATACTCCAAACACCGATAATCTCATCTTT.

This clone turned up a few times. This DNA translates differently at residue 18 from the TCRdb protein, which is that of a much larger clone; a read error is likely, and the protein shown is the DNA's own translation. The chain combines TRDV2 with TRDJ1; 10 positions agree with TRDD3. The germline V gene has CDR1 GEAIGNYY and CDR2 EKD. CDR3 length: 20 residues. The CDR3 sequence is CACDPVLGDAKGRGPDKHIF. The CDR3 DNA reads TGTGCCTGTGACCCCGTACTGGGGGATGCGAAAGGGAGAGGACCCGATAAACACATCTTT.

Details on this clone: The TCRdb protein comes from a much larger clone and disagrees with this DNA's translation at residue 3, likely due to a read error; the protein given here is derived from the DNA. J is TRDJ1 and V is TRDV2, with D perhaps matching TRDD3 (5 bases). The germline CDR1 and CDR2 sequences are GEAIGNYY and EKD. This CDR3 has 15 amino acids. For the CDR3, the DNA is TGTGCCCGTGACCCCGTAATACGGCGCACCGATAAACTCATCTTT. Protein: CARDPVIRRTDKLIF.

This clone has only a few counts. The protein TCRdb lists belongs to a much larger clone and differs from this DNA's translation at residue 10, which points to a read error; the protein shown is made from the DNA. This chain uses TRDV2 with TRDJ1; 7 positions match TRDD3. Germline V gene sequence: CDR1 GEAIGNYY, CDR2 EKD. The CDR3 has 16 residues. V gave up 1 base and J gave up 3 bases; unmatched junction bases: 10. This CDR3 is CACDTLLGTIPDKLIF. The DNA for the CDR3 is TGTGCCTGTGACACACTACTGGGGACCATCCCCGATAAACTCATCTTT.

Worth noting for this clone: TCRdb pairs this DNA with a much larger clone's protein that differs at residue 12, likely a read error; the protein shown was translated from the DNA. The chain couples TRDV2 to TRDJ1, with 9 nucleotides matching TRDD3. V dropped 4 bases and J dropped 1; count of bases not matched to a gene: 21. The germline V gene encodes CDR1 GEAIGNYY and CDR2 EKD. The CDR3 spans 20 residues. The CDR3, as DNA: TGTGCCTGTGATCGAGTCCCTACGTCTGGGGGATGCCCGGGCACCGATAAACTCATCTTT. Protein sequence: CACDRVPTSGGCPGTDKLIF.

This clone was found a few times. The protein in TCRdb stems from a much larger clone and differs at residue 8 from this DNA's translation, likely a read error; here the protein is translated from the DNA. The V gene is TRDV2, the J gene TRDJ1, with 8 bases fitting TRDD2. The CDR3 is 20 residues long. Germline V CDR1 and CDR2: GEAIGNYY, EKD. The J segment lost 9 bases and the V segment lost 3 bases, leaving 29 bases of the junction unmatched. The DNA of the CDR3 is TGTGCCTGTGACTCCATAGCCTTGGCGGCTTCTTCCTACGGAGGGGCCCAACTCATCTTT. Encoded protein: CACDSIALAASSYGGAQLIF.

The gene calls are TRAV29/DV5 and TRDJ1; 10 nucleotides match TRDD3. TCRdb supplies no J gene; here it was assigned by aligning the nucleotide sequence to germline. The junction had 12 bases not matched to a gene; V was cut back by 1 base and J by 6 bases. The CDR3 consists of 16 residues. CDR1 NSMFDY and CDR2 ISSIKDK come from the germline V gene. The DNA of the CDR3 is TGTGCAGCAAGCTGGTTCCACACTGGGGGATCCAATAAACTCATCTTT. Translated, it gives CAASWFHTGGSNKLIF. The whole variable domain, remainder taken from reference TRAV29/DV5 and TRDJ1, is DQQVKQNSPSLSVQEGRISILNCDYTNSMFDYFLWYKKYPAEGPTFLISISSIKDKNEDGRFTVFLNKSAKHLSLHIVPSQPGDSAVYFCAASWFHTGGSNKLIFGKGTRVTVEP.

Note on this clone: A read error likely explains why the TCRdb protein, taken from a much larger clone, differs from this DNA's translation at residue 15; the protein shown is translated from the DNA. The DNA of the CDR3 is TGTGCCTGTGACTCCCTCCTGGGGGCTCCCAACACCGATAAATTCATCTTT. Its protein is CACDSLLGAPNTDKFIF. The chain is built from TRDV2 and TRDJ1; 7 bases are a match to TRDD3. The CDR3 covers 17 residues. Germline CDR1 and CDR2: GEAIGNYY and EKD.

The chain joins TRDV1 to TRDJ1, with D tentatively TRDD3 (8 bases). The J gene, missing from TCRdb, was assigned here through DNA to germline matching. V shed 5 bases and J shed 0 bases, with 31 bases lying between them. The V gene's germline CDR1 is TSWWSYY and CDR2 QGS. This CDR3 contains 21 residues. CDR3 amino acids: CALGTIPTRVLGVWYTDKLIF. The DNA for the CDR3 is TGTGCTCTTGGGACCATTCCTACGCGGGTACTGGGGGTCTGGTACACCGATAAACTCATCTTT.

This clone was counted between two and nine times. This DNA's translation and the protein TCRdb lists, from a much larger clone, do not match at residue 15, likely due to a read error; the protein shown is translated from the DNA. Distinct nucleotide sequences in the sample also encode this CDR3. The chain links TRDV2 to TRDJ3, with a possible D match to TRDD3 (5 bases). This CDR3 comprises 20 residues. CDR1 and CDR2 from the germline V gene are GEAIGNYY and EKD. Here the CDR3 reads CACDTLGTTNGSWDSRQMFF. The CDR3 nucleotides read TGTGCCTGTGACACCTTGGGGACCACGAACGGCTCCTGGGACAGCCGACAGATGTTTTTC.

A note on this clone: TCRdb's entry gives the protein of a much larger clone, which mismatches this DNA's translation at residue 10, likely from a read error; the protein reported here is translated from the DNA. This chain links TRDV2 with TRDJ1; 7 positions agree with TRDD3. Per germline, CDR1 GEAIGNYY and CDR2 EKD. With V trimmed by 3 bases and J by 3 bases, 9 bases remained unmatched. This CDR3 region has 15 residues. CDR3 residues: CACDLLGTDADKLIF. Here the CDR3 DNA reads TGTGCCTGTGACCTACTGGGGACAGACGCCGATAAACTCATCTTT.

The genes are TRDV1 and TRDJ1; possibly TRDD3 for D (6 bases). Since TCRdb gives no J gene, matching the DNA to germline was used here to assign it. The CDR3 contains 23 residues. V lost 4 bases, J lost 9 bases, and 45 bases lay in between. From germline, CDR1 is TSWWSYY and CDR2 QGS. The CDR3 sequence is CALGAVRNLLSTGHTTQDGELIF. The CDR3 DNA reads as TGTGCTCTTGGGGCTGTCCGTAATCTCCTCAGTACTGGGCACACCACCCAGGACGGCGAACTCATCTTT.

About this clone: This DNA's translation differs at residue 9 from TCRdb's protein, which comes from a much larger clone; a read error is likely, and the protein shown is translated from the DNA. V is TRDV2 and J is TRDJ1, with a possible D match to TRDD3 (5 bases). Trimming pared 0 bases from V and 0 bases from J, leaving 10 bases between. Germline V CDR1 and CDR2: GEAIGNYY, EKD. This CDR3 has 15 residues. CDR3 sequence (DNA): TGTGCCTGTGACACCGTCGGGGGTCACACCGATAAACTCATCTTT. This sequence encodes CACDTVGGHTDKLIF.

This clone is categorized as medium-sized. The same CDR3 also results from other DNA sequences found in this sample. The chain links TRDV2 to TRDJ1; TRDD3 agrees at 12 bases. V trimming: 0 bases; J trimming: 1 base; junction bases outside the gene matches: 11. Germline values: CDR1 GEAIGNYY, CDR2 EKD. The CDR3 has 19 amino acids. The CDR3 reads CACDTVTGGYLSRTDKLIF. The CDR3 DNA sequence: TGTGCCTGTGACACCGTAACTGGGGGATACCTCTCCCGCACCGATAAACTCATCTTT.

This sequence joins TRDV2 and TRDJ1; 9 positions agree with TRDD3. The CDR3 totals 17 residues. Per the germline V gene, CDR1 is GEAIGNYY and CDR2 is EKD. V lost 3 bases, J lost 2 bases, and 12 bases stayed unmatched. CDR3 sequence: CACDPLTGGEKTDKLIF. The CDR3, as DNA: TGTGCCTGTGACCCCTTAACTGGGGGAGAAAAAACCGATAAACTCATCTTT.

V is TRDV1 and J is TRDJ1, with 8 positions matching TRDD3. Assignment of the J gene here rests on matching the DNA to germline, because TCRdb gives none. In germline, CDR1 is TSWWSYY, CDR2 QGS. Trimming removed 4 bases from V and 0 bases from J; junction bases left unmatched: 22. The CDR3 is 21 residues long. The CDR3 here is CALGGYSSRRGIGQYTDKLIF. The CDR3 nucleotides read TGTGCTCTTGGGGGCTATTCCTCTCGCCGGGGGATAGGGCAGTACACCGATAAACTCATCTTT.

This chain connects TRDV1 to TRDJ1; TRDD3 aligns across 13 bases. TCRdb lists no J gene, so it was determined here by aligning the DNA to germline. The germline V gene encodes CDR1 TSWWSYY and CDR2 QGS. V lost 0 bases, J lost 0 bases, and 34 bases stayed unmatched. The CDR3 is 28 residues long. CDR3 sequence: CALGELGKPSHTHIILGDTQKDTDKLIF. CDR3 DNA: TGTGCTCTTGGGGAACTTGGGAAACCCTCCCATACACACATAATACTGGGGGATACGCAAAAGGACACCGATAAACTCATCTTT.

This clone is large within its sample. Other DNA sequences in the same sample also yield this CDR3. The J gene is TRDJ1, the V gene TRDV2; the match to TRDD3 covers 9 bases. The CDR3 loop spans 20 amino acids. J gave up 0 bases and V 4 bases, and 20 bases lay outside the gene matches. Germline V gene data show CDR1 as GEAIGNYY and CDR2 as EKD. CDR3 DNA sequence: TGTGCCTGTGATAACCTTGGTACGGGGGGATACCGTACTTACACCGATAAACTCATCTTT. Protein product: CACDNLGTGGYRTYTDKLIF.

The sample holds a few counts of this clone. The chain employs TRDV1 and TRDJ1, with TRDD3 identical over 12 bases. The J gene is not listed in TCRdb, so it was assigned here from a DNA match to germline. This CDR3 contains 24 residues. V lost 4 bases, J lost 4 bases, and 31 bases stayed unmatched. Germline CDR1 reads TSWWSYY; CDR2 reads QGS. The CDR3: CALGGCISLSGPYWGILSVDKLIF. The CDR3 DNA follows: TGTGCTCTTGGGGGATGTATTAGCCTGAGTGGGCCCTACTGGGGGATACTGAGCGTCGATAAACTCATCTTT.

This clone has a single count. This probably arose from a read error, given a far larger clone one base away. This rearrangement joins TRDV1 to TRDJ1; 11 bases match TRDD3. The J gene was not available in TCRdb and was assigned here by matching the DNA to germline segments. Looked up from germline, CDR1 is TSWWSYY and CDR2 is QGS. After removal of 5 bases from V and 0 bases from J, the junction contained 44 bases not matched to a gene. The CDR3 length is 29 residues. The CDR3 sequence: CALGKIGNSLNWGIGGGYRRRGNTDKLIF. The CDR3 coding sequence is TGTGCTCTTGGGAAAATAGGCAATAGCTTAAACTGGGGGATAGGAGGAGGATACCGTCGACGGGGGAACACCGATAAACTCATCTTT.

Worth noting for this clone: This likely traces to a read error, being one base from a far larger clone. The same CDR3 can be traced to other DNA sequences in this sample. The J gene went uncalled, whereas the V gene is TRDV1; the listed D gene, TRDD3, was not tested against the DNA. Germline V CDR1 and CDR2: TSWWSYY, QGS. The CDR3 extends over 25 amino acids. CDR3 protein: CALGGPTVLSGFRGDYCGYTDKLIF. The CDR3, as DNA: TGTGCTCTTGGGGGTCCTACGGTACTCAGCGGATTCAGGGGGGACTATTGCGGGTACACCGATAAACTCATCTTC.